This T cell receptor beta chain stems from a study of shared clonotypes between healthy human individuals. The wider study: Per donor, CD8 memory used one plate, CD8 naive used two, CD4 memory used three and CD4 naive used three.

The CDR3 runs 14 residues. V shed 3 bases and J shed 5 bases, with 15 bases lying between them. Germline V gene data show CDR1 as SGHNT and CDR2 as YYREEE (reference sequence). Turning to this clone: Its antigen is undetermined.

Assay used: immunoSEQ multiplex PCR; TCRdb lists only in-frame clones, some missing. This sample has about 2 million clones, with approximately 95% found just once. Findings and caveats of the study: When naive CD4 clonotypes were compared across a few donors, about 4.8% were shared. Naive subsets generally had larger estimated richness than memory subsets. Clonotypes not shared had lower generation probabilities than those common to all four donors.

Naive CD8 cells lacked CD45RO and underwent positive selection for CCR7, leaving out terminally differentiated effector memory CD45RA+ cells. This receptor was obtained from a man between 18 and 35 years old in good health. Specimen: naive CD8+ T cells sorted from blood. The J gene is TRBJ2-7, the V gene TRBV5-4; D ambiguous. CDR3 sequence reads: CASSSADNRHEQYF. The CDR3, as DNA: TGTGCCAGCAGCTCTGCAGATAACCGCCACGAGCAGTACTTC. The full variable domain, with the rest looked up from reference TRBV5-4 and TRBJ2-7, is ETGVTQSPTHLIKTRGQQVTLRCSSQSGHNTVSWYQQALGQGPQFIFQYYREEENGRGNFPPRFSGLQFPNYSSELNVNALELDDSALYLCASSSADNRHEQYFGPGTRLTVT.